Listed below are T cell receptor beta chains from one sample, sequenced in a study of blood T cell repertoires in COVID-19. Profiled with immunoSEQ multiplex PCR; TCRdb holds only in-frame clones, not every one. This table has 45,000 or so clones, around 82% appearing once. The sample comprised peripheral blood. The origin of the receptors is an elderly woman with acute or convalescent COVID-19. Each CDR3 is given with its conserved first and last residue.

V gene: TRBV2; J gene: TRBJ1-1; CDR3 protein: CASKARNTEAFF
V gene: TRBV30; J gene: TRBJ2-1; CDR3 protein: CAWSSRLAGGPLRGGNEQFF
V gene: TRBV30; J gene: TRBJ2-5; CDR3 protein: CAWSRQGSETQYF
V gene: TRBV7-2; J gene: TRBJ2-7; CDR3 protein: CASSLGLAGTYEQYF
V gene: TRBV7-9; J gene: TRBJ2-1; CDR3 protein: CASSETVSNEQFF
V gene: TRBV6-1; J gene: TRBJ1-1; CDR3 protein: CASSFPREHTEAFF
V gene: TRBV6-5; J gene: TRBJ2-5; CDR3 protein: CASSRKEKETQYF
V gene: TRBV27; J gene: TRBJ1-3; CDR3 protein: CASSLTAEGAIGNTIYF
V gene: TRBV6-2/TRBV6-3; J gene: TRBJ2-1; CDR3 protein: CASSSGGPVPEQFF
V gene: TRBV19; J gene: TRBJ2-5; CDR3 protein: CASSEFGEGGTQYF
V gene: TRBV4-2; J gene: TRBJ1-1; CDR3 protein: CASSLESGINTEAFF
V gene: TRBV30; J gene: TRBJ1-4; CDR3 protein: CAWSVEGQPNEKLFF
V gene: TRBV7-9; J gene: TRBJ2-2; CDR3 protein: CASSPLASGTGELFF
V gene: TRBV7-8; J gene: TRBJ2-5; CDR3 protein: CASSLDGRDETQYF
V gene: TRBV18; J gene: TRBJ2-5; CDR3 protein: CASSPTDGKETQYF
V gene: TRBV3-1/TRBV3-2; J gene: TRBJ2-7; CDR3 protein: CASSQATSQTRPYEQYF
V gene: TRBV10-1; J gene: TRBJ2-1; CDR3 protein: CASSAGTGHNEQFF
V gene: TRBV15; J gene: TRBJ2-7; CDR3 protein: CATSRVLAGTWEQYF
V gene: TRBV5-6; J gene: TRBJ2-7; CDR3 protein: CASSSRDRSSYEQYF
V gene: TRBV2; J gene: TRBJ2-1; CDR3 protein: CASSELKGQGGNNEQFF
V gene: TRBV5-5; J gene: TRBJ2-7; CDR3 protein: CASSLYAAYEQYF
V gene: TRBV18; J gene: TRBJ1-4; CDR3 protein: CASSPPTGIEKLFF
V gene: TRBV6-1; J gene: TRBJ2-7; CDR3 protein: CASSEFGGADEQYF
V gene: TRBV11-2; J gene: TRBJ2-1; CDR3 protein: CASSLGAGGLNEQFF
V gene: TRBV5-6; J gene: TRBJ2-1; CDR3 protein: CASSLVLYNEQFF
V gene: TRBV9; J gene: TRBJ1-1; CDR3 protein: CASSVLGSAGTEAFF
V gene: TRBV6-5; J gene: TRBJ1-4; CDR3 protein: CASSTTGLNEKLFF
V gene: TRBV28; J gene: TRBJ1-1; CDR3 protein: CASRPAPGGPAEAFF
V gene: TRBV27; J gene: TRBJ1-1; CDR3 protein: CASSLSGGNTEAFF
V gene: TRBV7-2; J gene: TRBJ2-7; CDR3 protein: CASTSRTFGDEQYF
V gene: TRBV19; J gene: TRBJ2-4; CDR3 protein: CASSSKGGQGYIQYF
V gene: TRBV27; J gene: TRBJ1-1; CDR3 protein: CASGIRVNTEAFF
V gene: TRBV5-4; J gene: TRBJ2-3; CDR3 protein: CASSPDSGRADTQYF
V gene: TRBV30; J gene: TRBJ2-6; CDR3 protein: CAWSVQGANVLTF
V gene: TRBV7-8; J gene: TRBJ2-1; CDR3 protein: CASSGQQSNNEQFF
V gene: TRBV5-1; J gene: TRBJ2-1; CDR3 protein: CASSLAQILDRGPSQTRRNEQFF
V gene: TRBV7-9; J gene: TRBJ1-3; CDR3 protein: CASSLLRTAGNTIYF
V gene: TRBV19; J gene: TRBJ1-5; CDR3 protein: CASSLAGNQPQHF
V gene: TRBV11-3; J gene: TRBJ2-1; CDR3 protein: CASSLSPRSSYNEQFF
V gene: TRBV19; J gene: TRBJ1-2; CDR3 protein: CASSILSGSSGTYGYTF
V gene: TRBV29-1; J gene: TRBJ2-2; CDR3 protein: CSGRLVGGAGELFF
V gene: TRBV7-2; J gene: TRBJ2-5; CDR3 protein: CASSLGRVSWETQYF
V gene: TRBV18; J gene: TRBJ1-2; CDR3 protein: CASSPPGQGAAGYTF
V gene: TRBV19; J gene: TRBJ2-3; CDR3 protein: CASSMGQGNTDTQYF
V gene: TRBV19; J gene: TRBJ2-3; CDR3 protein: CASVRTAGANTDTQYF
V gene: TRBV5-1; J gene: TRBJ1-4; CDR3 protein: CASRQSGQGPEKLFF
V gene: TRBV5-1; J gene: TRBJ2-7; CDR3 protein: CASSSGFGSYEQYF
V gene: TRBV7-9; J gene: TRBJ1-1; CDR3 protein: CASSLAGGGSSTEAFF
V gene: TRBV11-3; J gene: TRBJ2-1; CDR3 protein: CASSLDGAKRGDEQFF
V gene: TRBV11-3; J gene: TRBJ2-1; CDR3 protein: CASSPGTGQFF
V gene: TRBV28; J gene: TRBJ1-2; CDR3 protein: CASSLLTGTYGYTF
V gene: TRBV19; J gene: TRBJ1-2; CDR3 protein: CASSIVGGTNYGYTF
V gene: TRBV7-9; J gene: TRBJ2-2; CDR3 protein: CASSLGTWTGDAGELFF
V gene: TRBV5-1; J gene: TRBJ2-5; CDR3 protein: CASSLTGGETQYF
V gene: TRBV6-1; J gene: TRBJ2-4; CDR3 protein: CASSEAGTSGRAGGKNIQYF
V gene: TRBV3-1/TRBV3-2; J gene: TRBJ1-6; CDR3 protein: CASSQIFSGSPLHF
V gene: TRBV19; J gene: TRBJ1-2; CDR3 protein: CASSGEATGDRVYGYTF
V gene: TRBV3-1/TRBV3-2; J gene: TRBJ2-3; CDR3 protein: CASSQISQRVEGTDTQYF
V gene: TRBV5-1; J gene: TRBJ1-2; CDR3 protein: CASSYDRPDDYGYTF
V gene: TRBV19; J gene: TRBJ2-1; CDR3 protein: CASQALLAGVSNEQFF